The sample holds a few counts of the clone carrying this TCR beta chain. Its antigen is not known. This sample was included in a study of CD8 T cells in ankylosing spondylitis. Study-wide results and caveats: Blood of patients with ankylosing spondylitis appeared to be characterized by a TCR beta motif of eight highly homologous variants.

TCRdb called the 5' RACE reads again in MiXCR, with one record for every CDR3 protein. The sample lists a few hundred thousand distinct CDR3 sequences, about 20% occurring once. This CDR3 has 15 residues. V lost 1 base and J lost 5; bases outside the gene matches: 8. The germline V gene encodes CDR1 SGDLS and CDR2 YYNGEE. This clonotype originated in a male donor with ankylosing spondylitis. The genes are TRBV9 and TRBJ2-5; 7 positions match TRBD2. The sequenced sample consisted of blood, either unsorted or a sorted T cell fraction (not recorded which). The CDR3 nucleotides read TGTGCCAGCAGCGTAAGCCCCCACGGGAGGGAGACCCAGTACTTC. Protein: CASSVSPHGRETQYF.